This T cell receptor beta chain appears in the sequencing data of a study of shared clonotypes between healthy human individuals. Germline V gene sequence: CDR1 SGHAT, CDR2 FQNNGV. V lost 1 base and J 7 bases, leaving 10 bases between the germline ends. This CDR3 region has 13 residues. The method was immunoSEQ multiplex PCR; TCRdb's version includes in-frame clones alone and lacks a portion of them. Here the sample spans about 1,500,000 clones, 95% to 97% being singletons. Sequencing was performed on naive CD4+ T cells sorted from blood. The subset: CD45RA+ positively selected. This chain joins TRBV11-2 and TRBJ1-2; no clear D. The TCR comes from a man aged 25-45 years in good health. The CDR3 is CASSLVGIRGYTF. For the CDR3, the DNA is TGTGCCAGCAGCTTAGTTGGTATTCGTGGCTACACCTTC.